This T cell receptor beta chain was recorded in a study of neurological immune-mediated disorders. Study-level points and caveats: No CDR3 amino acid sequences were shared by expanded clones across subjects, suggesting private repertoires in all groups.

TCRdb reprocessed the 5' RACE reads via MiXCR and lists one record per CDR3 protein. The table lists 36,000 or so distinct CDR3 sequences, about a tenth of them singletons. Trimming shortened V by 7 bases and J by 4 bases, and 20 bases separated the two germline ends. The CDR3 runs to 15 residues. Germline V CDR1 and CDR2: MDHEN, SYDVKM. With regard to this clonotype: The antigen is unknown.

The chain carries TRBV28 and TRBJ2-7, with D possibly called TRBD1 or TRBD2 (5 bases each). Sequencing input: PBMCs. This TCR derives from a woman aged 25 to 39 with HTLV-1-associated myelopathy (HAM/TSP). The CDR3 nucleotides read TGTGCCAGCATTTCAGAATCAGGGACGTCATACGAGCAGTACTTC. Translation: CASISESGTSYEQYF.